Below, 19 T cell receptor beta chains from the same sample are listed, as sequenced in a study of early T cells in non-severe SARS-CoV-2 infection. TCRdb fed the 5' RACE reads into MiXCR, producing one record per CDR3 protein. Of under 85,000 distinct CDR3 sequences in the sample, less than 15% were seen once. Sequenced material: whole blood. The receptors stem from an adult who was a healthcare worker with PCR-confirmed SARS-CoV-2 infection or an uninfected control (not recorded which).

CDR3 residues: CASSPTLDTQYF. Written as DNA, the CDR3 is TGTGCCAGCAGCCCCACCCTCGATACGCAGTATTTT. The chain links TRBV11-2 to TRBJ2-3; the D is unclear. Germline V gene lookup returns CDR1 SGHAT and CDR2 FQNNGV. The CDR3 is 12 amino acids. Trimming removed 5 bases at V and 6 bases at J, with 9 bases between.

The chain uses TRBV7-2 and TRBJ2-1; D is ambiguous. Germline loops: CDR1 SGHTA, CDR2 FQGNSA. The CDR3 runs 11 residues. Trimming pared 4 bases from V and 8 bases from J, leaving 6 bases between. The CDR3 sequence: CASSSVYEQFF. In DNA form, the CDR3 reads TGTGCCAGCAGCTCGGTCTATGAGCAGTTCTTC.

This rearrangement joins TRBV18 to TRBJ1-1; a possible D gene is TRBD1 (5 bases). Trimming removed 4 bases at V and 1 base at J, with 13 bases between. The CDR3 length is 15 residues. From germline, CDR1 is KGHSH and CDR2 LQKENI. The CDR3 sequence: CASSLNRDGNTEAFF. The CDR3 coding sequence is TGTGCCAGCTCACTAAACCGGGACGGGAACACTGAAGCTTTCTTT.

The sample holds a few counts of this clonotype. The chain couples TRBV7-9 to TRBJ2-7; either TRBD1 or TRBD2 may fit D (5 bases each). This CDR3 spans 15 amino acids. The ends were cut back, 8 bases at V and 3 bases at J, with 20 bases in the middle. Germline CDR1 reads SEHNR; CDR2 reads FQNEAQ (reference sequence). This CDR3 reads CASVSWGSAVYEQYF. In nucleotides, the CDR3 is TGTGCCAGCGTTAGTTGGGGGAGTGCGGTCTACGAGCAGTACTTC.

This clonotype was observed at least ten times. V is TRBV20-1 and J is TRBJ2-4, with 12 bases matching TRBD2. The trim removed 6 bases at V and 4 bases at J, leaving 19 bases unmatched. This CDR3 region has 19 residues. Germline CDR1 and CDR2: DFQATT and SNEGSKA (reference sequence). The DNA for the CDR3 is TGCAGTGCCCTATTTCCGACTAGCGGGGGCCCAACGAGGAAAAACATTCAGTACTTC. Its translation is CSALFPTSGGPTRKNIQYF.

The chain is built from TRBV6-5 and TRBJ1-6; D unresolved. The CDR3 extends over 15 amino acids. Trimming shortened V by 3 bases and J by 7 bases, and 13 bases separated the two germline ends. Germline V gene data show CDR1 as MNHEY and CDR2 as SVGAGI. CDR3 protein: CASSYYRGGNSPLHF. The CDR3, as DNA: TGTGCCAGCAGTTATTATAGAGGCGGAAATTCACCCCTCCACTTT.

The CDR3 bases are TGTGCCATCGGAAAACAGGGGGCGAGCAATCAGCCCCAGCATTTT. Amino acids: CAIGKQGASNQPQHF. The chain uses TRBV10-3 and TRBJ1-5; TRBD1 agrees at 9 bases. The CDR3 length is 15 residues. From germline, CDR1 is ENHRY and CDR2 SYGVKD. J lost 1 base, V lost 8 bases, and 6 bases had no gene match.

This clonotype was detected only a few times. The chain employs TRBV12-3 or TRBV12-4 and TRBJ1-1; TRBD1 matches at 8 bases. With 3 bases clipped from V and 11 bases from J, the junction kept 5 bases outside the gene matches. This CDR3 comprises 12 residues. CDR3 bases: TGTGCCAGCAGTTTTCAGGACAGGGAGGCTTTCTTT. Its protein is CASSFQDREAFF.

This clonotype came up a few times. The chain recombines TRBV30 with TRBJ2-7; D ambiguous. V lost 2 bases and J 2 bases, leaving 13 bases between the germline ends. This CDR3 is built from 14 residues. Germline V CDR1 and CDR2: GTSNPN, SVGIG (reference sequence). CDR3 region: CAWSTASWAYEQYF. CDR3 bases: TGTGCCTGGAGTACCGCTTCGTGGGCCTACGAGCAGTACTTC.

This clonotype has just a few counts. V gene TRBV7-6 combines with J gene TRBJ2-1; 11 bases match TRBD2. The V segment lost 5 bases and the J segment 8 bases; nucleotides outside the gene matches: 8. Germline lookup yields CDR1 SGHVS and CDR2 FNYEAQ. The CDR3 length is 15 residues. The CDR3 coding sequence is TGTGCCAGCAGCCCACTAGCGGGAGCCTATCATGAGCAGTTCTTC. This codes for CASSPLAGAYHEQFF.

This clonotype appeared a few times. The CDR3 nucleotides are TGTGCCAGCAGTAAGGGGGGTACCTATGGCTACACCTTC. Translated: CASSKGGTYGYTF. V and J are TRBV28 and TRBJ1-2, with D possibly matching TRBD1 (6 bases). This CDR3 spans 13 amino acids. V dropped 5 bases and J dropped 4 bases, with 11 bases sitting between them. Germline lookup yields CDR1 MDHEN and CDR2 SYDVKM.

This clonotype was seen repeatedly, ten times or more. The V and J genes are TRBV29-1 and TRBJ2-7; 8 bases map to TRBD1. The CDR3 has 13 residues. CDR1 is SQVTM, CDR2 ANQGSEA, per germline. With V trimmed by 7 bases and J by 4 bases, 9 bases remained unmatched. CDR3 nucleotide sequence: TGCAGCGCCGTACTCAGGGGGCGATACGAGCAGTACTTC. Its protein is CSAVLRGRYEQYF.

The chain links TRBV11-3 to TRBJ2-3; the D gene is possibly TRBD2 (5 bases). Germline CDR1 reads SGHNT; CDR2 reads YENEEA. This CDR3 is built from 13 residues. V was cut by 5 bases and J by 6 bases, with 12 bases left in between. CDR3 residues: CASSPGFMDTQYF. The CDR3 nucleotides read TGTGCCAGCAGCCCGGGGTTCATGGATACGCAGTATTTT.

This clonotype showed up many times. Here the CDR3 reads CASSAGQGLGQPQHF. The DNA of the CDR3 is TGTGCCAGCAGTGCAGGACAGGGCTTGGGTCAGCCCCAGCATTTT. The chain has TRBV6-1 and TRBJ1-5; 8 bases align to TRBD1. CDR1 and CDR2 (germline): MNHNS, SASEGT. This CDR3 is built from 15 residues. V gave up 4 bases and J gave up 6 bases; unmatched junction bases: 8.

The chain recombines TRBV12-3 or TRBV12-4 with TRBJ2-2; a weak D match, TRBD1 (6 bases). Trimming shortened V by 4 bases and J by 0 bases, and 12 bases separated the two germline ends. This CDR3 is built from 16 residues. CDR3 amino acids: CASSSTDRSNTGELFF. The CDR3, as DNA: TGTGCCAGCAGTTCCACGGACAGATCGAACACCGGGGAGCTGTTTTTT.

This clonotype was found a few times. The germline gene is not matched at one end of the junction; a read error may be the cause. The CDR3 loop is CATSDPGREEGFTF. The DNA of the CDR3 is TGTGCCACCAGTGACCCGGGGAGGGAGGAAGGCTTCACCTTC. This chain links TRBV24-1 with TRBJ1-2; D gene uncertain. CDR1 KGHDR and CDR2 SFDVKD come from the germline V gene. The CDR3 totals 14 residues.

This clonotype was detected only a few times. The chain links TRBV7-9 to TRBJ1-1; D is unresolved. V shed 8 bases and J shed 4 bases, with 14 bases lying between them. There are 13 residues in the CDR3. Germline V gene sequence: CDR1 SEHNR, CDR2 FQNEAQ (reference sequence). The CDR3 DNA reads TGTGCCAGCTCTGGCATAATCGGCACTGAAGCTTTCTTT. Amino acids: CASSGIIGTEAFF.

This clonotype was counted many times. This chain uses TRBV5-1 with TRBJ2-1, with a tentative D call TRBD1 (6 bases). V lost 4 bases, J lost 8 bases, and 19 bases lay in between. This CDR3 is 15 amino acids long. Looked up from germline, CDR1 is SGHRS and CDR2 is YFSETQ. The CDR3 is CASSGQPLEADEQFF. CDR3 DNA: TGCGCCAGCAGCGGACAGCCTCTTGAGGCCGATGAGCAGTTCTTC.

This clonotype was observed many times. The rearrangement uses TRBV6-4 and TRBJ1-3; D call uncertain. Germline V CDR1 and CDR2: MRHNA, SNTAGT. This CDR3 has 16 amino acids. Trimming stripped 7 bases from V and 2 bases from J, with 18 bases between. DNA of the CDR3: TGTGCCAGCACTTACCCCCGGCCGGGCGCTGGAAACACCATATATTTT. Its translation: CASTYPRPGAGNTIYF.